This T cell receptor beta chain stems from a study of T cell repertoires in cytomegalovirus infection. At the level of the study: An indication of both CMV infection and matching HLA type came from public TCR beta signatures.

Ten or more counts support this clonotype. Its target is unknown. Overall study findings and caveats: Cumulative frequency of public TCR beta families picked out carriers of CMV plus the relevant HLA. HLA-C-restricted CMV-specific TCR beta clonotypes prevailed in the ex vivo response.

TCRdb re-analysed the reads in MiXCR, keeping a single row per CDR3 protein. Of 200,000 to 300,000 distinct CDR3 sequences detected, 9% to 15% appear once; the ten largest clones hold 1.5% to 2%. This clonotype originated in a human donor in good health (CMV status not recorded). Some clones in this sample may be carry-over from other donors' samples. The sample was PBMCs.

The CDR3 DNA follows: TGTGCCAGCAGCTTAGACTGGACAGGGGGCACAGATACGCAGTATTTT. Its translation: CASSLDWTGGTDTQYF. V is TRBV11-2 and J is TRBJ2-3, with 9 positions matching TRBD1. The CDR3 runs 16 residues. V lost 0 bases and J lost 1; bases outside the gene matches: 2. From germline, CDR1 is SGHAT and CDR2 FQNNGV. The whole variable domain, remainder taken from reference TRBV11-2 and TRBJ2-3, is EAGVAQSPRYKIIEKRQSVAFWCNPISGHATLYWYQQILGQGPKLLIQFQNNGVVDDSQLPKDRFSAERLKGVDSTLKIQPAKLEDSAVYLCASSLDWTGGTDTQYFGPGTRLTVL.